A selection of T cell receptor beta chains follows, all from one sample in a study of identifying expanded T cells in peripheral blood. The data were produced by immunoSEQ multiplex PCR, yet TCRdb's version contains in-frame clones alone and is incomplete. The repertoire holds 90,000 to 120,000 clones, with about 89% as singletons. Sequencing was done on a sample of blood. The source of these receptors is a person between 18 and 69 years old in good health. CDR3s include the opening cysteine and the closing phenylalanine or tryptophan. The D gene is left open where the match is weak. Clone size is not always given. Where it is, it says once, few, many or a class for expanded clones.

j_gene: TRBJ1-6; d_gene: -; v_gene: TRBV5-5; abundance: -; CDR3nt: TGTGCCAGCAGCTTGATACGGAGCTCCTATAATTCACCCCTCCACTTT; CDR3aa: CASSLIRSSYNSPLHF
j_gene: TRBJ2-1; d_gene: -; v_gene: TRBV5-4; abundance: -; CDR3nt: TGTGCCAGCAGCTTCCCACCGGGAGCCACCAAAAATGAGCAGTTCTTC; CDR3aa: CASSFPPGATKNEQFF
j_gene: TRBJ2-6; d_gene: TRBD1; v_gene: TRBV9; abundance: -; CDR3nt: TGTGCCAGCAGCGTAAGGGGGCAAGGGGCCAACGTCCTGACTTTC; CDR3aa: CASSVRGQGANVLTF
j_gene: TRBJ1-1; d_gene: TRBD1; v_gene: TRBV7-2; abundance: -; CDR3nt: TGTGCCAGCAGCGAATATGACAGGGTCGGAGCTTTCTTT; CDR3aa: CASSEYDRVGAFF
j_gene: TRBJ1-6; d_gene: -; v_gene: TRBV15; abundance: few; CDR3nt: TGTGCCACCAGCAGAGACGCCCTGCGAGGGGCAGGTAATTCACCCCTCCACTTT; CDR3aa: CATSRDALRGAGNSPLHF
j_gene: TRBJ1-2; d_gene: TRBD1; v_gene: TRBV7-2; abundance: -; CDR3nt: TGTGCCAGCAGCTTATCTTTCCAGGGGGCAAGCGGCTACACCTTC; CDR3aa: CASSLSFQGASGYTF
j_gene: TRBJ1-5; d_gene: -; v_gene: TRBV20-1; abundance: -; CDR3nt: TGCAGTGACAATCAGCCCCAGCATTTT; CDR3aa: CSDNQPQHF
j_gene: TRBJ2-3; d_gene: -; v_gene: TRBV5-5; abundance: -; CDR3nt: TGTGCCAGCAGCGTACCCGGGGGAGATACGCAGTATTTT; CDR3aa: CASSVPGGDTQYF
j_gene: TRBJ2-5; d_gene: -; v_gene: TRBV5-1; abundance: -; CDR3nt: TGCGCCAGCAGCTTGGCCAACAGGCCCCAAGAGACCCAGTACTTC; CDR3aa: CASSLANRPQETQYF
j_gene: TRBJ1-5; d_gene: -; v_gene: TRBV13; abundance: -; CDR3nt: TGTGCCAGCAGCTTAGGGACAGGATTTAATCAGCCCCAGCATTTT; CDR3aa: CASSLGTGFNQPQHF
j_gene: TRBJ2-7; d_gene: -; v_gene: TRBV18; abundance: -; CDR3nt: TGTGCCAGCTCACCACGGGGGGACAGAATCTACGAGCAGTACTTC; CDR3aa: CASSPRGDRIYEQYF
j_gene: TRBJ2-1; d_gene: TRBD2; v_gene: TRBV6-5; abundance: -; CDR3nt: TGTGCCAGCGGTTTTAGCGGGAGCTCGGGGTTCTTC; CDR3aa: CASGFSGSSGFF
j_gene: TRBJ1-1; d_gene: -; v_gene: TRBV9; abundance: -; CDR3nt: TGTGCCAGCAGCGGCAACGAAGGGAGCACTGAAGCTTTCTTT; CDR3aa: CASSGNEGSTEAFF
j_gene: TRBJ1-6; d_gene: -; v_gene: TRBV6-5; abundance: -; CDR3nt: TGTGCCAGCAGTGGGATTTGGAATTCACCCCTCCACTTT; CDR3aa: CASSGIWNSPLHF
j_gene: TRBJ1-6; d_gene: -; v_gene: TRBV6-5; abundance: -; CDR3nt: TGTGCCAGCTCAACGGGGGGAGAGTCCCTCCACTTT; CDR3aa: CASSTGGESLHF
j_gene: TRBJ2-3; d_gene: TRBD2; v_gene: TRBV9; abundance: -; CDR3nt: TGTGCCAGCAGCGTTCATATATATAGCGGGGGGGCCGAGACGCAGTATTTT; CDR3aa: CASSVHIYSGGAETQYF
j_gene: TRBJ2-6; d_gene: -; v_gene: TRBV4-1; abundance: few; CDR3nt: TGCGCCAGCAGCCAAGTAGACGGCTCTGGGGCCAACGTCCTGACTTTC; CDR3aa: CASSQVDGSGANVLTF
j_gene: TRBJ2-1; d_gene: -; v_gene: TRBV9; abundance: -; CDR3nt: TGTGCCAGCAGCGCCCGGGACCCCGCCTACAATGAGCAGTTCTTC; CDR3aa: CASSARDPAYNEQFF
j_gene: TRBJ1-4; d_gene: -; v_gene: TRBV19; abundance: -; CDR3nt: TGTGCCAGTAAAACAGGAGGGGCTAATGAAAAACTGTTTTTT; CDR3aa: CASKTGGANEKLFF
j_gene: TRBJ1-1; d_gene: TRBD1; v_gene: TRBV4-3; abundance: -; CDR3nt: TGCGCCAGCAGCCAACTTCGACAGGGGGATACTGAAGCTTTCTTT; CDR3aa: CASSQLRQGDTEAFF
j_gene: TRBJ2-1; d_gene: TRBD2; v_gene: TRBV5-6; abundance: -; CDR3nt: TGTGCCAGCAGCTACCCCGGGACTAGCGGCTCGAATGAGCAGTTCTTC; CDR3aa: CASSYPGTSGSNEQFF
j_gene: TRBJ2-2; d_gene: TRBD1; v_gene: TRBV5-1; abundance: -; CDR3nt: TGCGCCAGCAGCTTGGACAGGGGCCTTGGAGTCGGGGAGCTGTTTTTT; CDR3aa: CASSLDRGLGVGELFF
j_gene: TRBJ1-1; d_gene: -; v_gene: TRBV4-2; abundance: -; CDR3nt: TGTGCCAGCAGCCAGGAGGGACGGAACACTGAAGCTTTCTTT; CDR3aa: CASSQEGRNTEAFF
j_gene: TRBJ2-7; d_gene: TRBD2; v_gene: TRBV5-4; abundance: -; CDR3nt: TGTGCCAGCAGCTTGGGTGCAAGCGGGGGGTTCTACGAGCAGTACTTC; CDR3aa: CASSLGASGGFYEQYF
j_gene: TRBJ2-5; d_gene: TRBD1; v_gene: TRBV10-3; abundance: -; CDR3nt: TGTGCCATCAGTGTCAATCGGGACAGCCAAGAGACCCAGTACTTC; CDR3aa: CAISVNRDSQETQYF
j_gene: TRBJ1-2; d_gene: -; v_gene: TRBV19; abundance: -; CDR3nt: TGTGCCAGTAGTCCCGGGTACAGCTCCCCTAACTATGGCTACACCTTC; CDR3aa: CASSPGYSSPNYGYTF
j_gene: TRBJ2-2; d_gene: -; v_gene: TRBV18; abundance: -; CDR3nt: TGTGCCAGCTCACCTGTTAGCCCCCCCGGGGAGCTGTTTTTT; CDR3aa: CASSPVSPPGELFF
j_gene: TRBJ1-1; d_gene: -; v_gene: TRBV7-2; abundance: -; CDR3nt: TGTGCCAGCAGCTTGAGGCTGGGAAGGGGGAACACTGAAGCTTTCTTT; CDR3aa: CASSLRLGRGNTEAFF
j_gene: TRBJ1-5; d_gene: -; v_gene: TRBV15; abundance: -; CDR3nt: TGTGCCACCAGAGGAGTTCCTTTGGGTCCCCAGCATTTT; CDR3aa: CATRGVPLGPQHF
j_gene: TRBJ1-4; d_gene: -; v_gene: TRBV19; abundance: -; CDR3nt: TGTGCCAGTAGTCCCCCGACCGGAAAACTGTTTTTT; CDR3aa: CASSPPTGKLFF
j_gene: TRBJ1-1; d_gene: -; v_gene: TRBV2; abundance: few; CDR3nt: TGTGCCAGCAGTGAAGGTCGGATATTGAACACTGAAGCTTTCTTT; CDR3aa: CASSEGRILNTEAFF